This T cell receptor (beta chain) stems from a study of persistence of HIV-infected CD4 T cells. Study outcomes and limitations: Antigen-responding cells were enriched for degenerate expanded CDR3beta sequences. TCR analyses could not target the rare provirus-carrying CMV-responding cells.

Cells were stimulated nonspecifically with anti-CD3/anti-CD28 magnetic beads. CD4+ T cells upregulating both CD40 ligand and CD69 were sorted as responding cells. Inclusion required CMV-positive serology and CD4+ counts above 400 cells/uL. Details on this clone: Its target is unknown.

The immunoSEQ assay was version 4, run in survey mode. The repertoire was sequenced with immunoSEQ multiplex PCR; TCRdb's copy has only in-frame clones and lacks some. This sample has roughly 43,000 clones, with 89% found just once. The source of this sequence is an adult man with HIV who was CMV-seropositive. Sequencing was performed on CD4+ T cells sorted from PBMCs after approximately 18-hour stimulation, taken from a patient who received antiretroviral therapy.

Written as DNA, the CDR3 is TGTGCCAGCGGCGGGGTCCCGGGAAATGAGCAGTTCTTC. Residues: CASGGVPGNEQFF. V and J are TRBV6-1 and TRBJ2-1; the D gene is possibly TRBD2 (6 bases). Trimming took 8 bases from V and 7 from J, leaving 15 bases between them. There are 13 residues in the CDR3. Germline V gene sequence: CDR1 MNHNS, CDR2 SASEGT.